Shown below are 18 T cell receptor beta chains from a single sample sequenced in a study of T cell repertoires in cytomegalovirus infection (dated by TCRdb to about 2019). The treatment or condition tag for this specimen amounts to: in vitro stimulation with specific CMV peptide epitopes to enrich CMV-specific T cells. Antigens for these TCRs are unknown. Instrument used: Illumina HiSeq 1500. TCRdb reanalyzed the raw reads on its own, using fastp at Q25 for trimming and MiXCR for clone calling, and kept in-frame beta chains. Every entry covers one CDR3 protein and lists the most common genes and DNA from its rows. The sample table lists under 200,000 distinct CDR3 sequences, about 20% of them with a count of one. The ten top clones hold about 25% of the sample. The sample consisted of CD8+ T cells from cultured PBMCs, taken from culture after CMV antigen stimulation. The receptors derive from a human donor in good health (CMV status not recorded). Some clones in this sample may be carry-over from other donors' samples.

This clonotype showed up just a few times. The rearrangement uses TRBV20-1 and TRBJ2-1; 8 nucleotides line up with TRBD1. Trimming removed 5 bases from V and 6 bases from J; junction bases left unmatched: 6. The CDR3 spans 13 residues. CDR1 DFQATT and CDR2 SNEGSKA come from the germline V gene (reference sequence). The CDR3 reads CSAPRTGPNEQFF. As DNA, the CDR3 is TGCAGTGCTCCAAGGACAGGGCCCAATGAGCAGTTCTTC.

Notes on this clonotype: Being one base from a much bigger clone, this may be a read error. The chain is built from TRBV28 and TRBJ1-1, with a tentative D call TRBD1 (6 bases). Germline lookup yields CDR1 MDHEN and CDR2 SYDVKM. This CDR3 is built from 11 residues. The CDR3 DNA reads as TGTGACAGCACAGGGCCTTTGGGAGCTTTCTTT. Its protein is CDSTGPLGAFF.

In its sample, this clonotype was seen a few times. V gene TRBV7-8 combines with J gene TRBJ2-1; TRBD2 agrees at 13 bases. Germline V gives CDR1 SGHVS, CDR2 FQNEAQ. V dropped 3 bases and J dropped 2; count of bases not matched to a gene: 16. The CDR3 has 21 amino acids. In DNA, the CDR3 is TGTGCCAGCAGCTTCCCTCGGGGCACTAGCGGGGGGGCCTCGACCTACAATGAGCAGTTCTTC. Translation gives CASSFPRGTSGGASTYNEQFF.

The chain combines TRBV6-2 or TRBV6-3 with TRBJ1-1; maybe TRBD1 (6 bases). This CDR3 has 14 residues. The germline CDR1 and CDR2 sequences are MNHEY and SVGEGT. Trimming left V 10 bases short and J 0 bases short, with 15 bases between. This chain's CDR3 is CAIRLTGMNTEAFF. Here the CDR3 DNA reads TGTGCCATCCGCCTGACAGGCATGAACACTGAAGCTTTCTTT.

V gene TRBV7-2 combines with J gene TRBJ1-4, with a weak D call TRBD1 (6 bases). The CDR3 is 12 amino acids. V lost 5 bases and J 8 bases, leaving 9 bases between the germline ends. The germline V gene has CDR1 SGHTA and CDR2 FQGNSA. CDR3 protein: CASSQGGEKLFF. In nucleotides, the CDR3 is TGTGCCAGCAGCCAAGGGGGGGAAAAACTGTTTTTT.

This clonotype showed up just a few times. V usage is TRBV12-3 or TRBV12-4 and J usage is TRBJ2-2; 7 positions match TRBD1. The junction had 4 bases not matched to a gene; V was cut back by 3 bases and J by 3 bases. This CDR3 region has 15 residues. The CDR3 reads CASSFGTAYTGELFF. The CDR3 nucleotides are TGTGCCAGCAGTTTTGGGACAGCATACACCGGGGAGCTGTTTTTT.

The chain recombines TRBV12-3 or TRBV12-4 with TRBJ1-6; D gene ambiguous. V lost 5 bases and J 9 bases, leaving 5 bases between the germline ends. The CDR3 loop spans 11 amino acids. CDR3 DNA: TGTGCCAGCAGTCTCGTTTCACCCCTCCACTTT. It translates to CASSLVSPLHF.

V usage is TRBV28 and J usage is TRBJ2-7, with TRBD2 identical over 11 bases. The CDR3 runs to 16 residues. The ends lost 5 bases at V and 0 bases at J; junction bases unmatched: 6. Per the germline V gene, CDR1 is MDHEN and CDR2 is SYDVKM. The CDR3 spells CASSPRLAGSSYEQYF. Written as DNA, the CDR3 is TGTGCCAGCAGTCCCCGACTAGCGGGGAGCTCCTACGAGCAGTACTTC.

The table lists this clonotype with a few counts. The chain joins TRBV7-2 to TRBJ2-4; unclear D gene. V lost 2 bases and J 3 bases, leaving 14 bases between the germline ends. The CDR3 is 16 amino acids. Looked up from germline, CDR1 is SGHTA and CDR2 is FQGNSA. CDR3 nucleotide sequence: TGTGCCAGCAGCTTACCACAGCTTATCTACAAAAACATTCAGTACTTC. Translation: CASSLPQLIYKNIQYF.

This clonotype has a handful of counts. V and J are TRBV27 and TRBJ1-6; D is unclear. CDR1 is MNHEY and CDR2 is SMNVEV in the germline V gene (reference sequence). V was shortened by 5 bases and J by 14 bases, with 16 bases between the two germline ends. This CDR3 is 13 amino acids long. The CDR3, as DNA: TGTGCCAGCAGTCTTCCGGGGTTTGAGGCCCTCCACTTT. Amino acids: CASSLPGFEALHF.

This clonotype was seen at least ten times. The chain couples TRBV7-9 to TRBJ2-6; D uncertain. The germline V gene encodes CDR1 SEHNR and CDR2 FQNEAQ (reference sequence). The CDR3 runs to 18 residues. V shed 4 bases and J shed 2 bases, with 18 bases lying between them. Here the CDR3 reads CASSSPLRGDAGANVLTF. DNA for the CDR3: TGTGCCAGCAGCTCCCCGTTGAGAGGTGATGCTGGGGCCAACGTCCTGACTTTC.

This clonotype turned up a few times. The CDR3: CASSYGGTDEQYF. The CDR3 DNA reads TGTGCCAGCAGTTACGGAGGGACCGACGAGCAGTACTTC. The chain couples TRBV6-5 to TRBJ2-7; D perhaps matches TRBD2 (6 bases). CDR3 length: 13 residues. Germline lookup yields CDR1 MNHEY and CDR2 SVGAGI. Trimming took 2 bases from V and 5 from J, leaving 10 bases between them.

This clonotype was seen only a few times. The chain carries TRBV2 and TRBJ2-1; D is undetermined. The CDR3 has 11 amino acids. Germline V gene data show CDR1 as SNHLY and CDR2 as FYNNEI. V shed 8 bases and J shed 10 bases, with 12 bases lying between them. The CDR3 region has the DNA TGTGCCAGCGGGTGGGAACAGGAGCAGTTCTTC. Protein: CASGWEQEQFF.

The rearrangement joins TRBV28 to TRBJ2-1; D is uncertain. Trimming stripped 3 bases from V and 6 bases from J, with 6 bases between. CDR3 length equals 12 residues. The germline CDR1 and CDR2 sequences are MDHEN and SYDVKM. The chain's CDR3 is CASSFISNEQFF. The CDR3 DNA reads as TGTGCCAGCAGTTTTATAAGCAATGAGCAGTTCTTC.

This clonotype showed up just a few times. The chain carries TRBV7-9 and TRBJ2-5, with TRBD1 matching 10 bases. Per the germline V gene, CDR1 is SEHNR and CDR2 is FQNEAQ (reference sequence). Unmatched junction bases numbered 10, after V lost 4 bases and J lost 5 bases. This CDR3 region has 16 residues. The CDR3 sequence is CASSSGDRGVVETQYF. For the CDR3, the DNA is TGTGCCAGCAGCTCGGGGGACAGGGGAGTTGTGGAGACCCAGTACTTC.

The chain uses TRBV7-9 and TRBJ1-1, with D possibly matching TRBD1 (5 bases). V gave up 5 bases and J gave up 5 bases, with 18 bases separating them. CDR1 and CDR2 from the germline V gene are SEHNR and FQNEAQ (reference sequence). The CDR3 has 15 amino acids. The CDR3 region is CASSAAGTGRTEAFF. The DNA for the CDR3 is TGTGCCAGCAGCGCCGCCGGGACTGGGCGGACTGAAGCTTTCTTT.

This clonotype was seen a few times. The chain uses TRBV19 and TRBJ1-5; D is possibly TRBD1 (6 bases). Germline V gene lookup returns CDR1 LNHDA and CDR2 SQIVND (reference sequence). There are 17 residues in the CDR3. V was pared by 3 bases and J by 2 bases, with 17 bases between. This chain's CDR3 is CASSILGPGEGNQPQHF. The CDR3 DNA sequence: TGTGCCAGTAGTATCCTGGGGCCAGGGGAGGGCAATCAGCCCCAGCATTTT.

V usage is TRBV4-1 and J usage is TRBJ2-1; 7 bases map to TRBD1. This CDR3 has 15 amino acids. The germline CDR1 and CDR2 sequences are MGHRA and YSYEKL. J gave up 7 bases and V 4 bases, and 10 bases lay outside the gene matches. This chain's CDR3 is CASSPGQQSGNEQFF. CDR3 nucleotides: TGCGCCAGCAGCCCGGGACAGCAGTCCGGGAATGAGCAGTTCTTC.